A single sample is the source of the 17 T cell receptor beta chains below, sequenced in a study of T-cell memory formation after mild COVID-19. From the 5' RACE reads, TCRdb called clonotypes with MiXCR, one entry per CDR3 protein. The sample lists roughly 120,000 distinct CDR3 sequences, roughly 15% occurring once. The sequenced material came from PBMCs or a T cell subset sorted from them (not recorded which). These receptors were collected from an adult woman who had mild COVID-19 (a few samples of this study predate the infection). Cell type and time point are not known.

The table lists this clonotype with many counts. Its ends do not fully match the called genes, so a read error is possible. In DNA, the CDR3 is TGTGCCAGCAGTTTGGGACAAGAGACCCAGTACTTC. Its protein is CASSLGQETQYF. V usage is TRBV5-1 and J usage is TRBJ2-5; no clear D. In germline, CDR1 is SGHRS, CDR2 YFSETQ. There are 12 residues in the CDR3.

This clonotype was detected only once. The chain has TRBV24-1 and TRBJ2-7, with D possibly TRBD1 on 6 matching bases. V dropped 6 bases and J dropped 5 bases, with 13 bases sitting between them. The CDR3 length is 13 residues. Germline V gene lookup returns CDR1 KGHDR and CDR2 SFDVKD. CDR3 sequence: CATSSRDTHEQYF. The CDR3 coding sequence is TGTGCCACCAGTAGCCGGGACACCCACGAGCAGTACTTC.

V gene TRBV18 combines with J gene TRBJ1-2, with D unclear. Trimming left V 3 bases short and J 3 bases short, with 20 bases between. CDR3 length: 17 residues. Germline V gene data show CDR1 as KGHSH and CDR2 as LQKENI. The CDR3 loop is CASSPQRGLGSDYGYTF. The CDR3 DNA sequence: TGTGCCAGCTCACCTCAACGAGGGTTAGGGTCTGACTATGGCTACACCTTC.

In this sample, this clonotype turned up a few times. This sequence joins TRBV5-1 and TRBJ2-3; 9 bases are a match to TRBD1. V lost 4 bases, J lost 3 bases, and 3 bases stayed unmatched. In germline, CDR1 is SGHRS, CDR2 YFSETQ. The CDR3 is 14 amino acids. The CDR3 DNA sequence: TGCGCCAGCAGCCGGGACAGGGTAACAGATACGCAGTATTTT. Translating it yields CASSRDRVTDTQYF.

Only a few counts were recorded for this clonotype. This chain connects TRBV4-1 to TRBJ2-5; TRBD2 matches 11 bases. The trim removed 0 bases at V and 5 bases at J, leaving 5 bases unmatched. Germline V gene data show CDR1 as MGHRA and CDR2 as YSYEKL. The CDR3 totals 16 residues. The CDR3 region has the DNA TGCGCCAGCAGCCAAGAGGCGACTAGCGGGGTGGAGACCCAGTACTTC. Residues: CASSQEATSGVETQYF.

This clonotype showed up just a few times. The chain links TRBV5-1 to TRBJ2-1; TRBD2 is a possible D gene (7 bases). The V end was cut by 4 bases, the J end by 7 bases, with 18 bases between. The CDR3 extends over 15 amino acids. CDR1 is SGHRS and CDR2 is YFSETQ in the germline V gene. DNA of the CDR3: TGCGCCAGCAGCCCAATTCGGGGGGCTCGGAATGAGCAGTTCTTC. Its protein is CASSPIRGARNEQFF.

This clonotype has more than one count but fewer than ten. This chain connects TRBV24-1 to TRBJ2-5; 9 bases agree with TRBD1. Germline CDR1 is KGHDR and CDR2 is SFDVKD. Trimming removed 0 bases from V and 5 bases from J; junction bases left unmatched: 6. The CDR3 extends over 16 amino acids. CDR3 loop: CATSDLTGTGLETQYF. The CDR3 DNA follows: TGTGCCACCAGTGATTTGACCGGGACAGGGCTGGAGACCCAGTACTTC.

This clonotype has a handful of counts. The V gene is TRBV5-6, the J gene TRBJ2-4; D unclear. CDR3 length: 12 residues. The V gene lost 4 bases and the J gene lost 1 base, with 3 bases spanning the gap. Germline values: CDR1 SGHDT, CDR2 YYEEEE. This chain's CDR3 is CASSAAKNIQYF. The CDR3 bases are TGTGCCAGCAGCGCGGCCAAAAACATTCAGTACTTC.

The rearrangement joins TRBV3-1 to TRBJ2-7; TRBD2 agrees at 9 bases. Trimming took 6 bases from V and 3 from J; bases not matched to a gene: 6. In germline, CDR1 is LGHDT, CDR2 YNNKEL (reference sequence). The CDR3 loop spans 14 amino acids. DNA for the CDR3: TGTGCCAGCAGGGACGGACTAGCGAACTACGAGCAGTACTTC. It yields the protein CASRDGLANYEQYF.

Ten or more counts support this clonotype. The V and J genes are TRBV10-3 and TRBJ2-1; 8 positions agree with TRBD2. CDR1 is ENHRY, CDR2 SYGVKD, per germline. V lost 7 bases to trimming and J lost 7 bases; unmatched junction nucleotides: 9. The CDR3 is 14 residues long. The CDR3 nucleotides are TGTGCCATCACCACCGGGACTAGAAAAAATGAGCAGTTCTTC. Its protein product is CAITTGTRKNEQFF.

This clonotype appeared a few times. V and J are TRBV7-2 and TRBJ2-2, with 8 bases matching TRBD1. V gave up 5 bases and J gave up 6 bases; unmatched junction bases: 8. Germline loops: CDR1 SGHTA, CDR2 FQGNSA. The CDR3 length is 15 residues. As DNA, the CDR3 is TGTGCCAGCAGCCCCAGGACAGGGACGGCCGGGGAGCTGTTTTTT. It codes for CASSPRTGTAGELFF.

This clonotype came up a few times. This chain links TRBV11-3 with TRBJ2-7; tentative D call: TRBD2 (6 bases). There are 15 residues in the CDR3. The V gene's germline CDR1 is SGHNT and CDR2 YENEEA. V gave up 5 bases and J gave up 2 bases, with 16 bases separating them. Here the CDR3 DNA reads TGTGCCAGCAGCCCTAGAGCGGGTTGGCCCTACGAGCAGTACTTC. Translating it yields CASSPRAGWPYEQYF.

This clonotype came up a few times. The CDR3 loop is CASSLQGARVEQYF. Here the CDR3 DNA reads TGTGCCAGCAGCCTGCAGGGGGCGAGGGTCGAGCAGTACTTC. The chain links TRBV5-4 to TRBJ2-7, with 8 bases identical to TRBD1. Germline lookup yields CDR1 SGHNT and CDR2 YYREEE (reference sequence). The CDR3 extends over 14 amino acids. V shed 4 bases and J 6 bases; nucleotides not matched to a gene: 9.

The rearrangement links TRBV5-5 to TRBJ2-1; 7 bases are shared with TRBD2. CDR3 length: 15 residues. Germline trimming cut 2 bases from V and 6 bases from J; bases unmatched to any gene: 8. In germline, CDR1 is SGHKS, CDR2 YYEKEE (reference sequence). CDR3 sequence: CASSFGLAGLNEQFF. The CDR3 DNA sequence: TGTGCCAGCAGCTTTGGGTTAGCGGGCCTCAATGAGCAGTTCTTC.

The V gene is TRBV4-1, the J gene TRBJ1-2; D gene unclear. Trimming left V 1 base short and J 3 bases short, with 9 bases between. Germline CDR1 and CDR2: MGHRA and YSYEKL. This CDR3 is built from 14 residues. CDR3 nucleotide sequence: TGCGCCAGCAGCCAAGTTTACCAAGACTATGGCTACACCTTC. Translated, it gives CASSQVYQDYGYTF.

This clonotype was seen a few times. The chain recombines TRBV14 with TRBJ2-3; D unresolved. There are 14 residues in the CDR3. V was pared by 5 bases and J by 5 bases, with 14 bases between. In germline, CDR1 is SGHDN, CDR2 FVKESK. The CDR3 nucleotides are TGTGCCAGCAGCTGGGTCCCAACGGGAGATACGCAGTATTTT. As protein: CASSWVPTGDTQYF.

The chain combines TRBV29-1 with TRBJ1-1; 10 bases line up with TRBD1. The CDR3 is made up of 14 amino acids. Trimming at V came to 1 base and at J to 5 bases, leaving 4 bases not matched to a gene. The germline V gene has CDR1 SQVTM and CDR2 ANQGSEA. CDR3 DNA sequence: TGCAGCGTTGAAGGAGGGACAGGGGAAACTGAAGCTTTCTTT. Protein product: CSVEGGTGETEAFF.